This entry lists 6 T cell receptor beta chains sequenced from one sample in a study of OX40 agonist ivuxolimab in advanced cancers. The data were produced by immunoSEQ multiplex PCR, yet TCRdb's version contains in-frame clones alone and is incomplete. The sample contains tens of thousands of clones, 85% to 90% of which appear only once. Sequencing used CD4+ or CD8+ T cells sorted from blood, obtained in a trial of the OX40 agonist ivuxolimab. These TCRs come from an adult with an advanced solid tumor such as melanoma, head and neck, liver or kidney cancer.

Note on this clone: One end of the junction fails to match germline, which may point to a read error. The CDR3 nucleotides read TGTGCCGGTAGTATCCCCGACAGAGGACTCTATGGCTACACCTTC. It is translated as CAGSIPDRGLYGYTF. The V gene is TRBV19, the J gene TRBJ1-2; D possibly corresponds to TRBD1 (5 bases). Per germline, CDR1 LNHDA and CDR2 SQIVND (reference sequence). The CDR3 runs to 15 residues.

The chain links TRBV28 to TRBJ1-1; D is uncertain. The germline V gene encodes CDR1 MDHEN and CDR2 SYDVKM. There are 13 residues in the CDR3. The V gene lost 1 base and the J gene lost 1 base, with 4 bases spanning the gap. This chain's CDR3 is CASSLFQNTEAFF. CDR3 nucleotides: TGTGCCAGCAGTTTATTCCAGAACACTGAAGCTTTCTTT.

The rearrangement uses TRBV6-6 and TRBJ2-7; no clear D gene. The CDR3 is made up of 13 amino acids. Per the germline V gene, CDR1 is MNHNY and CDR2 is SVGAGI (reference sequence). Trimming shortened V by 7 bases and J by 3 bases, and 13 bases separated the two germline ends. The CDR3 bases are TGTGCCAGCACCCCAGCGACCCTCTACGAGCAGTACTTC. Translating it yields CASTPATLYEQYF.

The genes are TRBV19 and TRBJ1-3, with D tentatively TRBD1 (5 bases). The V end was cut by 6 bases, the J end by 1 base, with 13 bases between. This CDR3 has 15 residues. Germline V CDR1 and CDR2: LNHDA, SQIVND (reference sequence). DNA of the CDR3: TGTGCCAGTAGCCGGGACCGGGGGTCTGGAAACACCATATATTTT. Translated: CASSRDRGSGNTIYF.

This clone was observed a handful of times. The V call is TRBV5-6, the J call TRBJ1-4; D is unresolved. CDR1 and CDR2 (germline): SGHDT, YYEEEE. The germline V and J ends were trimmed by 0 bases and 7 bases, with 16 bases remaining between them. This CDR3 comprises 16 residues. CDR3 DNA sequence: TGTGCCAGCAGCTTGGCCGGTGATAGGGAGAGTGAAAAACTGTTTTTT. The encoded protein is CASSLAGDRESEKLFF.

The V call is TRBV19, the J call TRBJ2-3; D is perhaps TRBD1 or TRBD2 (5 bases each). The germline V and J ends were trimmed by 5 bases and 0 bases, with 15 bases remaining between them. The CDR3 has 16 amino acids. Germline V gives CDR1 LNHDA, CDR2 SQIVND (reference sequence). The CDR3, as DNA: TGTGCCAGTAGTGTAACCGGGACGGCTAGCACAGATACGCAGTATTTT. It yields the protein CASSVTGTASTDTQYF.